This TCR beta chain derives from a study of blood T cell repertoires in COVID-19. CDR1 MNHEY and CDR2 SMNVEV come from the germline V gene (reference sequence). V lost 5 bases and J 7 bases, leaving 9 bases between the germline ends. The CDR3 is made up of 11 amino acids. The age range of participants was about 18 to 89 years, with residence in around 22 US areas. Clones were read by immunoSEQ multiplex PCR, and TCRdb kept only the in-frame ones, dropping some. This table has 250,000 or so clones, about nine tenths appearing once. The sequenced material came from PBMCs or T cells enriched from blood (not recorded which). The V gene is TRBV27, the J gene TRBJ2-7; a weak D match, TRBD2 (6 bases). The clonotype comes from a woman in her twenties or thirties with acute COVID-19. CDR3 loop: CASSLGLEQYF. The CDR3 DNA follows: TGTGCCAGCAGTCTTGGACTAGAGCAGTACTTC.